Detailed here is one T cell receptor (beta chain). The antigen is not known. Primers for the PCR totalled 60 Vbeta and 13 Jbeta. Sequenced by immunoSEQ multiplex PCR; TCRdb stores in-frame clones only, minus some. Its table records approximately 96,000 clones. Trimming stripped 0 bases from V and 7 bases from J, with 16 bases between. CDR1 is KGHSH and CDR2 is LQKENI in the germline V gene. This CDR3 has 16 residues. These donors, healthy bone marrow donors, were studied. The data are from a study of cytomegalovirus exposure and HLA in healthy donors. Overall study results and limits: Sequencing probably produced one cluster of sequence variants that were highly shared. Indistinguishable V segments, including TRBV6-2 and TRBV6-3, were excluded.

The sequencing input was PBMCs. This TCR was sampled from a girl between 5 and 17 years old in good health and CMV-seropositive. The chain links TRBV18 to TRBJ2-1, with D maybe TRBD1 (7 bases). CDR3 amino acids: CASSPPSQGRMNEQFF. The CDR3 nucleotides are TGTGCCAGCTCACCACCATCACAGGGGAGGATGAATGAGCAGTTCTTC.